The 9 T cell receptor beta chains below all came from one sample that was sequenced in a study of T cell responses to AZD1222 COVID-19 vaccine. Profiling relied on immunoSEQ multiplex PCR, and the TCRdb table lists in-frame clones only, not all of them. The sample holds about 93,000 clones, about 90% seen once. Sample: peripheral blood, taken on day 0 of AZD1222 vaccination. All receptors derive from an adult in good health.

This clone has only a few counts. The chain has TRBV6-5 and TRBJ2-1, with 12 bases matching TRBD2. J lost 2 bases, V lost 5 bases, and 1 base had no gene match. The germline V gene has CDR1 MNHEY and CDR2 SVGAGI. This CDR3 has 15 residues. CDR3 loop: CASSRTSGAYNEQFF. CDR3 nucleotides: TGTGCCAGCAGTCGGACTAGCGGGGCCTACAATGAGCAGTTCTTC.

The chain uses TRBV12-5 and TRBJ2-1; D gene uncertain. V lost 4 bases, J lost 6 bases, and 19 bases lay in between. Germline loops: CDR1 LGHNT, CDR2 FRNRAP. The CDR3 sequence is 16 residues long. CDR3 residues: CASGSYFGLTPNEQFF. The DNA of the CDR3 is TGTGCTAGTGGTTCCTACTTCGGGCTGACGCCCAATGAGCAGTTCTTC.

CDR3 region: CASSLDDTGTTEAFF. CDR3 nucleotides: TGCGCCAGCAGCTTGGATGATACAGGGACCACTGAAGCTTTCTTT. This sequence joins TRBV5-1 and TRBJ1-1; possibly TRBD1 for D (6 bases). Germline V gene sequence: CDR1 SGHRS, CDR2 YFSETQ. The CDR3 sequence is 15 residues long. V gave up 0 bases and J gave up 4 bases, with 13 bases separating them. Full variable domain (rest looked up from reference TRBV5-1 and TRBJ1-1): KAGVTQTPRYLIKTRGQQVTLSCSPISGHRSVSWYQQTPGQGLQFLFEYFSETQRNKGNFPGRFSGRQFSNSRSEMNVSTLELGDSALYLCASSLDDTGTTEAFFGQGTRLTVV.

In DNA form, the CDR3 reads TGTGCCAGCTCACTTAACAGGGGCCCCTACAATGAGCAGTTCTTC. Translating gives CASSLNRGPYNEQFF. The chain employs TRBV18 and TRBJ2-1, with 7 positions matching TRBD1. Germline values: CDR1 KGHSH, CDR2 LQKENI. The CDR3 extends over 15 amino acids. J lost 2 bases, V lost 4 bases, and 5 bases had no gene match. Looking up the rest from reference TRBV18 and TRBJ2-1 gives the full variable domain: NAGVMQNPRHLVRRRGQEARLRCSPMKGHSHVYWYRQLPEEGLKFMVYLQKENIIDESGMPKERFSAEFPKEGPSILRIQQVVRGDSAAYFCASSLNRGPYNEQFFGPGTRLTVL.

The rearrangement uses TRBV20-1 and TRBJ1-5, with D possibly matching TRBD1 (6 bases). Per germline, CDR1 DFQATT and CDR2 SNEGSKA (reference sequence). The V end was cut by 3 bases, the J end by 4 bases, with 19 bases between. The CDR3 has 16 amino acids. The CDR3 bases are TGCAGTGCTAGTTTTGGGGGCGCCCCCGGAAATCAGCCCCAGCATTTT. It codes for CSASFGGAPGNQPQHF.

This clone was found once. The J gene is TRBJ1-2, the V gene TRBV6-1; no firm D call. This CDR3 is built from 14 residues. Germline CDR1 and CDR2: MNHNS and SASEGT. Trimming removed 1 base at V and 3 bases at J, with 9 bases between. The CDR3 spells CASSEVLADYGYTF. As DNA, the CDR3 is TGTGCCAGCAGTGAAGTTCTGGCCGACTATGGCTACACCTTC.

This clone has only a few counts. The rearrangement links TRBV6-5 to TRBJ1-2, with D hard to call. This CDR3 has 13 residues. Per germline, CDR1 MNHEY and CDR2 SVGAGI. V was cut by 3 bases and J by 3 bases, with 8 bases left in between. This chain's CDR3 is CASSYGGYYGYTF. DNA of the CDR3: TGTGCCAGCAGTTATGGCGGATACTATGGCTACACCTTC.

This chain links TRBV5-6 with TRBJ1-1, with D unclear. Germline CDR1 and CDR2: SGHDT and YYEEEE. V gave up 2 bases and J gave up 1 base, with 12 bases separating them. This CDR3 is built from 15 residues. The CDR3 here is CASSFFARKNTEAFF. CDR3 nucleotides: TGTGCCAGCAGCTTTTTCGCGCGAAAGAACACTGAAGCTTTCTTT. Combining the CDR3 with reference TRBV5-6 and TRBJ1-1 gives the whole variable domain DAGVTQSPTHLIKTRGQQVTLRCSPKSGHDTVSWYQQALGQGPQFIFQYYEEEERQRGNFPDRFSGHQFPNYSSELNVNALLLGDSALYLCASSFFARKNTEAFFGQGTRLTVV.

By sample fraction, this clone is medium-sized. The chain joins TRBV7-6 to TRBJ2-7, with 7 bases that match TRBD1. Germline V gene lookup returns CDR1 SGHVS and CDR2 FNYEAQ. This CDR3 has 15 amino acids. Trimming at V came to 2 bases and at J to 3 bases, leaving 7 bases not matched to a gene. The CDR3, as DNA: TGTGCCAGCAGCTTACGTTTTGGGACAGACTACGAGCAGTACTTC. Its translation is CASSLRFGTDYEQYF.